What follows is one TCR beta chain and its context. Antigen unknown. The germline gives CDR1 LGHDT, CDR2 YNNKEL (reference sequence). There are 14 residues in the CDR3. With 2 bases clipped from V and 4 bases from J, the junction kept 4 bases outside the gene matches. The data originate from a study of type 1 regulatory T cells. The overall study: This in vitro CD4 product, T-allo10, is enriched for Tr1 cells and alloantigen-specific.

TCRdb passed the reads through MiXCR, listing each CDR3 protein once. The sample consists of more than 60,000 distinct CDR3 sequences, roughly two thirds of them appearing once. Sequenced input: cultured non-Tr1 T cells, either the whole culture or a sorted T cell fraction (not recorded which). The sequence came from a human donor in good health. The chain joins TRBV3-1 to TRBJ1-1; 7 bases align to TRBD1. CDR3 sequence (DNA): TGTGCCAGCAGCCAACCAGGGGGGACCACTGAAGCTTTCTTT. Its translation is CASSQPGGTTEAFF.